The T cell receptor beta chain under discussion was sequenced for a study of cytomegalovirus exposure and HLA in healthy donors. General study points: High specificity and sensitivity for cytomegalovirus status were reported for the classifier.

A remark on this clone: The antigen remains unidentified.

13 Jbeta primers and 60 Vbeta primers were used for the PCR. Only in-frame clones appear in the TCRdb table, and some are missing; sequencing was by immunoSEQ multiplex PCR. The data contain roughly 150,000 clones, around 83% of them singletons. The V gene lost 2 bases and the J gene lost 1 base, with 12 bases spanning the gap. The germline CDR1 and CDR2 sequences are SGDLS and YYNGEE. The length of the CDR3 is 15 residues. The clonotype comes from a man under 40 in good health and CMV-seropositive. V and J are TRBV9 and TRBJ2-5, with D unclear. Input material: PBMCs. CDR3 residues: CASSVAVRGQETQYF. In DNA, the CDR3 is TGTGCCAGCAGCGTGGCGGTGCGCGGCCAAGAGACCCAGTACTTC.